These T cell receptor beta chains were read from a single sample in a study of cytomegalovirus exposure and HLA in healthy donors. Clones were sequenced by immunoSEQ multiplex PCR, and TCRdb holds only the in-frame ones, with some missing. The sample lists roughly 150,000 clones; 73% were seen once. Sequenced sample: PBMCs. The source is a woman between 18 and 30 years old in good health and CMV-seropositive. CDR3s include the opening cysteine and the closing phenylalanine or tryptophan. The D gene is left open where the match is weak.

v_call: TRBV19; d_call: NA; j_call: TRBJ1-3; cdr3_aa: CASTPRSVGNSGNTIYF
v_call: TRBV6-1; d_call: TRBD1; j_call: TRBJ1-4; cdr3_aa: CASSSGDSSNEKLFF
v_call: TRBV11-3; d_call: TRBD1; j_call: TRBJ2-1; cdr3_aa: CASSQGTAINEQFF
v_call: TRBV5-6; d_call: NA; j_call: TRBJ1-5; cdr3_aa: CASSLLGEGNQPQHF
v_call: TRBV7-6; d_call: TRBD1; j_call: TRBJ2-1; cdr3_aa: CASSLTATGGSYNEQFF
v_call: TRBV7-2; d_call: NA; j_call: TRBJ2-7; cdr3_aa: CASQAQAATYEQYF
v_call: TRBV27; d_call: TRBD1; j_call: TRBJ2-7; cdr3_aa: CASSLGGQGSYEQYF
v_call: TRBV6-5; d_call: NA; j_call: TRBJ2-1; cdr3_aa: CASRGSGNEQFF
v_call: TRBV25-1; d_call: TRBD1; j_call: TRBJ2-7; cdr3_aa: CASRQGAYEQYF
v_call: TRBV13; d_call: TRBD1; j_call: TRBJ2-1; cdr3_aa: CASSSTGGFPFSYNEQFF
v_call: TRBV6-6; d_call: TRBD1; j_call: TRBJ1-4; cdr3_aa: CASSYEGAREKLFF
v_call: TRBV6-6; d_call: TRBD1; j_call: TRBJ1-2; cdr3_aa: CASSSFLTGIDGYTF
v_call: TRBV6-5; d_call: TRBD1; j_call: TRBJ1-5; cdr3_aa: CASIGTVPNQPQHF
v_call: TRBV5-6; d_call: NA; j_call: TRBJ2-1; cdr3_aa: CASSLVGGSSYNEQFF
v_call: TRBV5-1; d_call: NA; j_call: TRBJ2-1; cdr3_aa: CASSSLVSIGGNEQFF
v_call: TRBV5-4; d_call: TRBD1; j_call: TRBJ1-3; cdr3_aa: CASSWDREGGNTIYF
v_call: TRBV7-9; d_call: NA; j_call: TRBJ1-1; cdr3_aa: CASSPRLNTEAFF
v_call: TRBV5-5; d_call: TRBD1; j_call: TRBJ1-2; cdr3_aa: CASSTDRGSYGYTF
v_call: TRBV13; d_call: NA; j_call: TRBJ1-2; cdr3_aa: CASSLGHLNREFEGYTF
v_call: TRBV7-2; d_call: NA; j_call: TRBJ1-4; cdr3_aa: CASSQVLRDEKLFF
v_call: TRBV5-1; d_call: NA; j_call: TRBJ1-1; cdr3_aa: CASRRQDNTEAFF
v_call: TRBV11-2; d_call: TRBD1; j_call: TRBJ1-3; cdr3_aa: CASSSSGGSSGNTIYF
v_call: TRBV7-2; d_call: NA; j_call: TRBJ2-3; cdr3_aa: CASSSNPGADTQYF
v_call: TRBV15; d_call: NA; j_call: TRBJ1-6; cdr3_aa: CATSRGQEGSPLHF
v_call: TRBV4-1; d_call: NA; j_call: TRBJ2-2; cdr3_aa: CASSQAGTAGELFF
v_call: TRBV7-7; d_call: TRBD2; j_call: TRBJ2-2; cdr3_aa: CASSPGTSAVTGELFF
v_call: TRBV7-9; d_call: NA; j_call: TRBJ2-5; cdr3_aa: CASSLAGGETQYF
v_call: TRBV6-5; d_call: NA; j_call: TRBJ1-1; cdr3_aa: CASSLNTVNTEAFF
v_call: TRBV2; d_call: TRBD1; j_call: TRBJ2-3; cdr3_aa: CANSLQGASTDTQYF
v_call: TRBV19; d_call: TRBD1; j_call: TRBJ2-3; cdr3_aa: CASSIRSQGADTQYF
v_call: TRBV28; d_call: NA; j_call: TRBJ1-5; cdr3_aa: CASQAGGTSNQPQHF
v_call: TRBV5-4; d_call: NA; j_call: TRBJ2-1; cdr3_aa: CASRIQGNEQFF
v_call: TRBV11-2; d_call: TRBD1; j_call: TRBJ2-1; cdr3_aa: CASSLYGQGYNEQFF
v_call: TRBV5-1; d_call: TRBD1; j_call: TRBJ2-2; cdr3_aa: CASSFPDRGLDTGELFF
v_call: TRBV5-5; d_call: TRBD1; j_call: TRBJ1-1; cdr3_aa: CASSSGFGTGTEAFF
v_call: TRBV7-2; d_call: NA; j_call: TRBJ2-5; cdr3_aa: CASRDPSRSQETQYF
v_call: TRBV6-4; d_call: NA; j_call: TRBJ2-3; cdr3_aa: CASSPDSGTDTQYF
v_call: TRBV9; d_call: TRBD2; j_call: TRBJ2-1; cdr3_aa: CASSGQSLAASSYNEQFF
v_call: TRBV10-3; d_call: TRBD2; j_call: TRBJ2-5; cdr3_aa: CAISESSPRGSQETQYF
v_call: TRBV9; d_call: NA; j_call: TRBJ1-1; cdr3_aa: CASSPRRENTEAFF
v_call: TRBV14; d_call: TRBD2; j_call: TRBJ2-5; cdr3_aa: CASSLFGSGGETQYF
v_call: TRBV28; d_call: TRBD2; j_call: TRBJ2-3; cdr3_aa: CASSFSGGPTDTQYF
v_call: TRBV7-3; d_call: NA; j_call: TRBJ1-1; cdr3_aa: CASSLTASPGNTEAFF
v_call: TRBV15; d_call: NA; j_call: TRBJ2-7; cdr3_aa: CATSREGGGGYEQYF
v_call: TRBV19; d_call: NA; j_call: TRBJ2-7; cdr3_aa: CASSPAAGTYEQYF
v_call: TRBV4-3; d_call: NA; j_call: TRBJ1-1; cdr3_aa: CASRTNTEAFF
v_call: TRBV5-5; d_call: NA; j_call: TRBJ2-4; cdr3_aa: CASIYRVGTKNIQYF
v_call: TRBV20-1; d_call: TRBD2; j_call: TRBJ2-1; cdr3_aa: CSADGLAGQFF
v_call: TRBV9; d_call: NA; j_call: TRBJ2-7; cdr3_aa: CASSVAASTYEQYF
v_call: TRBV5-1; d_call: TRBD2; j_call: TRBJ2-3; cdr3_aa: CASSLATSGGTDTQYF
v_call: TRBV7-9; d_call: NA; j_call: TRBJ2-3; cdr3_aa: CASSAGQRNTDTQYF
v_call: TRBV27; d_call: NA; j_call: TRBJ1-5; cdr3_aa: CASSPSGGGGGQPQHF
v_call: TRBV7-2; d_call: TRBD1; j_call: TRBJ2-7; cdr3_aa: CASSLQGVFTYEQYF